This T cell receptor (beta chain) was captured in a study of T cells in women clearing cervical HPV infection. Overall study: Only a few women had HLA typing results available.

Trimming removed 1 base at V and 1 base at J, with 17 bases between. The CDR3 runs to 18 residues. Germline V gene sequence: CDR1 SGHVS, CDR2 FNYEAQ. With regard to this clone: Its antigen remains unknown. The missing CDR3 end, 3 residues past where the read stops, is filled in from the germline J gene.

Study-wide results and limits: Controls had more TRBV6-7 (about 0.15%) than cases (approximately 0.11%). CIN3+ cases had significantly higher TCR repertoire richness than controls, but evenness did not differ.

Measured with immunoSEQ multiplex PCR; TCRdb has only the in-frame clones, and not every one. This sample's table has 20,000 to 30,000 clones. All donors had a single incident cervical HPV16 infection, not prevalent. The chain has TRBV7-6 and TRBJ1-5; D is possibly TRBD1 (5 bases). Source material: blood buffy coat. The clonotype was recovered from a woman between 18 and 75 years old with a cervical HPV16 infection that either progressed to CIN3+ or cleared (not recorded which). The CDR3 spells CASSLEKKSGGSNQPQHF. CDR3 DNA, as far as it was read: TGTGCCAGCAGCTTAGAGAAGAAGTCGGGGGGAAGCAATCAGCCC.